The clone carrying this T cell receptor (beta chain) was observed at least ten times. The antigen remains undetermined. At the time of active disease, bone marrow was collected from every patient. The data derive from a study of read filtering for tumor transcriptome and immune sequencing. As for the study in general: After DNase treatment, RNA was made into whole-transcriptome libraries. Per sample, TCR-region reads ranged about 3.5 to 11 million by IR-seq, roughly 85 to 1,400 by RNA-seq.

From around 440 ng of RNA, a library with molecular barcoded alpha/delta and beta/gamma adaptors was made. Via MiXCR, TCRdb re-called the reads, giving one row per CDR3 protein. The sample lists more than 30,000 distinct CDR3 sequences, approximately 13% occurring once. Points from the study as a whole: IR-seq captured clonotypes deeper and more reliably than RNA-seq.

Trimming cost V 0 bases and J 6 bases, with 17 bases left between them. This CDR3 is 17 amino acids long. Looked up from germline, CDR1 is SEHNR and CDR2 is FQNEAQ (reference sequence). This receptor was identified in a donor aged 40 or over with multiple myeloma. This chain joins TRBV7-9 and TRBJ2-2, with D tentatively TRBD1 (6 bases). The sample comprised a population of CD138-negative cells sorted from bone marrow. The CDR3 spells CASSLASTGRFPGELFF. The CDR3 DNA follows: TGTGCCAGCAGCTTAGCGTCGACAGGAAGGTTCCCCGGGGAGCTGTTTTTT.